The 7 T cell receptor beta chains listed next were all sequenced from one sample in a study of early T cells in non-severe SARS-CoV-2 infection. TCRdb passed the 5' RACE reads through MiXCR, listing each CDR3 protein once. Seen here are more than 50,000 distinct CDR3 sequences, 5.5% to 6.5% observed once, and the top ten hold roughly 7%. Sequencing was carried out using whole blood. Receptors were obtained from an adult who was a healthcare worker with PCR-confirmed SARS-CoV-2 infection or an uninfected control (not recorded which).

This clonotype was picked up many times. The chain combines TRBV20-1 with TRBJ1-1, with D maybe TRBD1 (6 bases). Germline loops: CDR1 DFQATT, CDR2 SNEGSKA (reference sequence). The CDR3 is 14 residues long. Trimming left V 6 bases short and J 2 bases short, with 16 bases between. The CDR3 coding sequence is TGCAGTGCCAGATTGAAGGGGGGAAACACTGAAGCTTTCTTT. Protein product: CSARLKGGNTEAFF.

This clonotype has a handful of counts. The chain is built from TRBV20-1 and TRBJ2-1; 10 nucleotides match TRBD2. Per the germline V gene, CDR1 is DFQATT and CDR2 is SNEGSKA (reference sequence). Trimming cost V 4 bases and J 5 bases; bases outside gene matches: 8. The CDR3 totals 15 residues. The CDR3 nucleotides read TGCAGTGCTATTCTGAGCGGGAGGGGGCACAATGAGCAGTTCTTC. Translated: CSAILSGRGHNEQFF.

This clonotype was observed many times. This sequence joins TRBV10-3 and TRBJ1-5, with D maybe TRBD1 (5 bases). The CDR3 sequence is 15 residues long. Germline V lookup: CDR1 ENHRY, CDR2 SYGVKD. Trimming took off 2 bases at V and 10 bases at J, with 18 bases between the two ends. The CDR3 protein is CAISEHRDSPQPQHF. CDR3 in DNA: TGTGCCATCAGTGAGCACCGGGACTCTCCTCAACCCCAGCATTTT.

This clonotype showed up many times. The chain couples TRBV12-5 to TRBJ1-5; no reliable D call. The CDR3 extends over 13 amino acids. Trimming left V 3 bases short and J 5 bases short, with 8 bases between. The V gene's germline CDR1 is LGHNT and CDR2 FRNRAP. The DNA for the CDR3 is TGTGCTAGTGGTTTTTCAGAAGATCAGCCCCAGCATTTT. Its protein is CASGFSEDQPQHF.

This clonotype was observed many times. V gene TRBV4-3 combines with J gene TRBJ1-1; D is unresolved. The V end was cut by 1 base, the J end by 6 bases, with 9 bases between. Germline loops: CDR1 LGHNA, CDR2 YSLEER. This CDR3 is built from 13 residues. CDR3 nucleotide sequence: TGCGCCAGCAGCCAAGGGAGAGGATCTGAAGCTTTCTTT. It is translated as CASSQGRGSEAFF.

This clonotype came up many times. The chain is built from TRBV6-4 and TRBJ2-3, with D perhaps TRBD1 (6 bases). The germline V gene encodes CDR1 MRHNA and CDR2 SNTAGT. V lost 4 bases and J 4 bases, leaving 12 bases between the germline ends. The CDR3 loop spans 14 amino acids. The CDR3 loop is CASSALGAADTQYF. For the CDR3, the DNA is TGTGCCAGCAGTGCGTTGGGGGCTGCAGATACGCAGTATTTT.

This clonotype was detected ten times or more. This sequence joins TRBV7-6 and TRBJ2-5; D is ambiguous. The ends were cut back, 4 bases at V and 4 bases at J, with 10 bases in the middle. CDR1 and CDR2 (germline): SGHVS, FNYEAQ. This CDR3 spans 13 amino acids. This CDR3 reads CASSSLASETQYF. CDR3 DNA sequence: TGTGCCAGCAGCTCTTTGGCCTCAGAGACCCAGTACTTC.